The subject of this entry is one T cell receptor beta chain. These data belong to a study of blood T cell repertoires in COVID-19. The overall study: PBMCs, B-cell-depleted T cells, or T cells were the source of the cDNA or gDNA that made up the material.

Sequenced by immunoSEQ multiplex PCR; TCRdb stores in-frame clones only, minus some. The sample has fewer than 350,000 clones, about 85% seen once. CDR1 is SGHRS, CDR2 YFSETQ, per germline. The CDR3 spans 13 residues. Germline trimming cut 0 bases from V and 4 bases from J; bases unmatched to any gene: 0. This TCR was sampled from a woman aged 25-40 years who had been exposed to COVID-19. What was sequenced was PBMCs or T cells enriched from blood (not recorded which). The rearrangement links TRBV5-1 to TRBJ1-2; TRBD1 aligns across 7 bases. CDR3: CASSLGDSYGYTF. CDR3 coding DNA: TGCGCCAGCAGCTTGGGGGACAGCTATGGCTACACCTTC.